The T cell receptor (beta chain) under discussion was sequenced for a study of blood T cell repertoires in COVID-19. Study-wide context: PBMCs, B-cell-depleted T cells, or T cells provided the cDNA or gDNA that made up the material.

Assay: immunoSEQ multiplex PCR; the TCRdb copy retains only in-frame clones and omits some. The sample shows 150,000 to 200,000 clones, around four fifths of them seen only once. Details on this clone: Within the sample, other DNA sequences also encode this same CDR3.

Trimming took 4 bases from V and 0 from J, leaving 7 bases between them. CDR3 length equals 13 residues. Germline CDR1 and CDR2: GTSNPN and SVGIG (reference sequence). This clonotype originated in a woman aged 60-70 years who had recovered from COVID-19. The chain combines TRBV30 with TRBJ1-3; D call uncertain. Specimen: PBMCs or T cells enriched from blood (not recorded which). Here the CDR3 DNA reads TGTGCCTGGACTGTGAGCTCTGGAAACACCATATATTTT. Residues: CAWTVSSGNTIYF.